This T cell receptor beta chain was sequenced for a study of chemoradiotherapy in HPV16-positive cancers. Only in-frame clones appear in the TCRdb table, and some are missing; sequencing was by immunoSEQ multiplex PCR. Of over 20,000 clones in the sample, 87% were seen once. This clone is termed medium-sized. The receptor was isolated from a human donor with HPV-associated anogenital cancer. The source was blood, collected from a patient who underwent chemoradiotherapy.

The CDR3 reads CASSKALGRQISYEQYF. Here the CDR3 DNA reads TGTGCCAGCAGCAAAGCGCTCGGGAGACAGATCTCCTACGAGCAGTACTTC. The chain uses TRBV21-1 and TRBJ2-7; the D call of TRBD2 is as the table states it, not checked on the DNA. TRBV21-1 represents a pseudogene. The CDR3 has 17 residues.